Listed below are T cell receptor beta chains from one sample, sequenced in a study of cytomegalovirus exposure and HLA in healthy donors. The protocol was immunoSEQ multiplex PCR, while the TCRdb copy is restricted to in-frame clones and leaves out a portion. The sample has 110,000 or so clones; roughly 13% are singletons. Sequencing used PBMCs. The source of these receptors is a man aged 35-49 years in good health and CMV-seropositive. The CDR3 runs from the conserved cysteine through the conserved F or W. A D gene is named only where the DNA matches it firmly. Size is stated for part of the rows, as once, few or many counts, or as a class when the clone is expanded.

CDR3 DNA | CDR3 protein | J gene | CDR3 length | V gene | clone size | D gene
TGTGCCAGCAGTGAAGTACAGGGACCCACCAATCAGCCCCAGCATTTT | CASSEVQGPTNQPQHF | TRBJ1-5 | 16 | TRBV2 | . | .
TGTGCCAGCACCATATTTGGAGGGAACACTGAAGCTTTCTTT | CASTIFGGNTEAFF | TRBJ1-1 | 14 | TRBV27 | . | .
TGTGCCAGCAGCCCAACAGGACAGGGTTCATACACCTTC | CASSPTGQGSYTF | TRBJ1-2 | 13 | TRBV13 | . | TRBD1
TGTGCCAGCAGCTTAGTGTCTATTGAGCAGCAGTACTTC | CASSLVSIEQQYF | TRBJ2-7 | 13 | TRBV7-8 | . | .
TGCGCCAGCAGCCAGGGACAGGGTCTAACAGATACGCAGTATTTT | CASSQGQGLTDTQYF | TRBJ2-3 | 15 | TRBV5-1 | . | TRBD1
TGTGCCTGGGGGGACAGGGGATCGTACAATGAGCAGTTCTTC | CAWGDRGSYNEQFF | TRBJ2-1 | 14 | TRBV30 | . | TRBD1
TGTGCCAGTAGTCGGGACAGGGGCTGGGAAAAACTGTTTTTT | CASSRDRGWEKLFF | TRBJ1-4 | 14 | TRBV19 | few | TRBD1
TGCGCCAGCAGTCCCTGGGACAGGGGGTCCTACGAGCAGTACTTC | CASSPWDRGSYEQYF | TRBJ2-7 | 15 | TRBV5-1 | . | TRBD1
TGTGCCAGCAGGGCGGTGAATAGCAATCAGCCCCAGCATTTT | CASRAVNSNQPQHF | TRBJ1-5 | 14 | TRBV6-1 | few | .
TGTGCCAGCAGAGCCCCCGGGACTAGCGGGAGGAACAATGAGCAGTTCTTC | CASRAPGTSGRNNEQFF | TRBJ2-1 | 17 | TRBV2 | . | TRBD2
TGCGCCAGCAGCTTGGTGTTTCCCCTGGGCTACACCTTC | CASSLVFPLGYTF | TRBJ1-2 | 13 | TRBV5-1 | . | .
TGTGCCAGCAGCTTAGGCTTCAGGGGCCACGGGGAGCTGTTTTTT | CASSLGFRGHGELFF | TRBJ2-2 | 15 | TRBV11-2 | . | .
TGTGCCAGCAGTGATAATTGGGCCAGAACGAACACTGAAGCTTTCTTT | CASSDNWARTNTEAFF | TRBJ1-1 | 16 | TRBV2 | . | .
TGTGCCAGCAGTCCCGGACTAGCGGGAGTGTTTACCGGGGAGCTGTTTTTT | CASSPGLAGVFTGELFF | TRBJ2-2 | 17 | TRBV2 | . | TRBD2
TGCGCCAGCAGTGAGTCTTGGGGCCCCTACGAGCAGTACTTC | CASSESWGPYEQYF | TRBJ2-7 | 14 | TRBV10-2 | . | .
TGCGCCAGCAGCTTGGTGGAGGGGCGGGGGTATGGCTACACCTTC | CASSLVEGRGYGYTF | TRBJ1-2 | 15 | TRBV5-1 | . | .
TGTGCCAGCAGCTCCGGAAGGGCTAGCGGGATGTACAATGAGCAGTTCTTC | CASSSGRASGMYNEQFF | TRBJ2-1 | 17 | TRBV5-8 | few | TRBD2